The 21 T cell receptor beta chains below come from one sample, sequenced in a study of cytomegalovirus exposure and HLA in healthy donors (dated by TCRdb to the late 2010s). The library was prepared using the immunoSEQ multiplex PCR assay. The multiplex PCR relied on a mix of 60 forward primers for TCR Vbeta segments and 13 reverse primers for TCR Jbeta segments. The clones in this table, taken by TCRdb from immuneACCESS, are in-frame only. Not every clone is retained; where verified, under half of the shortfall comes from an unresolved V gene, and the cause of the rest is unknown. In all, the sample holds about 120,000 clones, and roughly 80% of those were seen once. Under 2.5% of the sample is held by the ten biggest clonotypes. Sequenced input: PBMCs. These receptors all come from a man aged 25-45 years in good health and CMV-seronegative.

The V call is TRBV4-1, the J call TRBJ1-4; 8 bases agree with TRBD1. CDR3 length equals 14 residues. Germline CDR1 reads MGHRA; CDR2 reads YSYEKL. The V gene end was trimmed by 4 bases and the J gene end by 5 bases; junction bases not matched to a gene: 3. CDR3 sequence: CASSPRTGNEKLFF. For the CDR3, the DNA is TGCGCCAGCAGCCCAAGGACAGGGAATGAAAAACTGTTTTTT.

This clone was seen a few times. This sequence joins TRBV5-6 and TRBJ1-5, with unresolved D. Trimming took 3 bases from V and 7 from J, leaving 17 bases between them. The CDR3 has 15 residues. Germline loops: CDR1 SGHDT, CDR2 YYEEEE. The CDR3, as DNA: TGTGCCAGCAGCTCTCAAGGGAGGGCTCAACAGCCCCAGCATTTT. Its translation is CASSSQGRAQQPQHF. Supplemented by reference TRBV5-6 and TRBJ1-5, the full variable domain reads DAGVTQSPTHLIKTRGQQVTLRCSPKSGHDTVSWYQQALGQGPQFIFQYYEEEERQRGNFPDRFSGHQFPNYSSELNVNALLLGDSALYLCASSSQGRAQQPQHFGDGTRLSIL.

J is TRBJ2-3 and V is TRBV10-1, with 7 bases identical to TRBD1. CDR3 length equals 13 residues. Trimming took 3 bases from V and 5 from J; bases not matched to a gene: 2. Germline CDR1 WNHNN, CDR2 SYGVQD (reference sequence). The CDR3 bases are TGCGCCAGCAGTGAAAACAGGGGAGATACGCAGTATTTT. Its translation: CASSENRGDTQYF.

This clone has only a few counts. The chain joins TRBV27 to TRBJ1-1; TRBD1 aligns across 8 bases. This CDR3 region has 14 residues. V shed 10 bases and J 4 bases; nucleotides not matched to a gene: 11. Germline CDR1 and CDR2: MNHEY and SMNVEV (reference sequence). CDR3 region: CATKTRTGTTEAFF. The CDR3 coding sequence is TGTGCCACCAAGACGAGGACAGGGACCACTGAAGCTTTCTTT.

The chain recombines TRBV5-1 with TRBJ2-5, with 10 positions matching TRBD2. This CDR3 has 14 residues. Germline V gene sequence: CDR1 SGHRS, CDR2 YFSETQ. J gave up 5 bases and V 4 bases, and 5 bases lay outside the gene matches. The CDR3 region is CASSQRGGRETQYF. CDR3 DNA: TGCGCCAGCAGCCAGCGGGGGGGAAGGGAGACCCAGTACTTC.

The CDR3 nucleotides read TGCGCCAGCAGCCAAGATTCCGGAGCAAGCGAAGCTTTCTTT. This sequence encodes CASSQDSGASEAFF. V gene TRBV4-3 combines with J gene TRBJ1-1; D is unclear. With 0 bases removed from V and 8 bases from J, the gap between germline ends came to 13 bases. The germline CDR1 and CDR2 sequences are LGHNA and YSLEER. The CDR3 sequence is 14 residues long.

This clone was detected once. The chain is built from TRBV9 and TRBJ2-3, with a possible D match to TRBD2 (6 bases). The CDR3 totals 13 residues. Trimming left V 3 bases short and J 2 bases short, with 7 bases between. In germline, CDR1 is SGDLS, CDR2 YYNGEE. CDR3 in DNA: TGTGCCAGCAGCGCTAGCGTCACAGATACGCAGTATTTT. It codes for CASSASVTDTQYF.

Regarding this clone: One junction end disagrees with the germline gene, perhaps due to a read error. This chain uses TRBV9 with TRBJ2-3; D unclear. This CDR3 has 10 amino acids. The germline V gene has CDR1 SGDLS and CDR2 YYNGEE. CDR3 in amino acids: CASSGPEVHF. The CDR3 DNA sequence: TGTGCCAGCAGCGGCCCCGAGGTTCATTTT.

J is TRBJ1-2 and V is TRBV25-1; 8 bases fit TRBD1. The V gene's germline CDR1 is MGHDK and CDR2 SYGVNS. This CDR3 has 18 residues. V gave up 4 bases and J gave up 4 bases; unmatched junction bases: 17. The CDR3, as DNA: TGTGCCAGCAGTGGCCACCCGACAGGGGTCGTCGTGTCCTATGGCTACACCTTC. It translates to CASSGHPTGVVVSYGYTF.

The chain is built from TRBV29-1 and TRBJ2-2; 8 bases line up with TRBD1. Per germline, CDR1 SQVTM and CDR2 ANQGSEA. V was clipped by 3 bases and J by 1 base; unmatched bases: 7. This CDR3 has 16 residues. The CDR3 sequence is CSVEGRTGQNTGELFF. The CDR3 nucleotides are TGCAGCGTTGAGGGGAGGACAGGGCAGAACACCGGGGAGCTGTTTTTT.

The V gene is TRBV6-5, the J gene TRBJ1-2, with D maybe TRBD1 (5 bases). The length of the CDR3 is 14 residues. Trimming cost V 6 bases and J 8 bases, with 19 bases left between them. The germline gives CDR1 MNHEY, CDR2 SVGAGI. CDR3 sequence (DNA): TGTGCCAGCAGACCCTCCCGATCGGGGGGGGGCTACACCTTC. Its translation is CASRPSRSGGGYTF.

The gene calls are TRBV5-1 and TRBJ2-5, with 7 bases lining up with TRBD1. The CDR3 runs to 14 residues. Germline CDR1 is SGHRS and CDR2 is YFSETQ. The V gene end was trimmed by 4 bases and the J gene end by 11 bases; junction bases not matched to a gene: 14. Here the CDR3 reads CASSEGTAVEEQYF. The CDR3 DNA follows: TGCGCCAGCAGCGAAGGGACAGCCGTGGAAGAGCAGTACTTC.

For the CDR3, the DNA is TGCGCCAGCAGCTTGGGGACAGGGGGACAGCCCCAGCATTTT. Translation: CASSLGTGGQPQHF. J is TRBJ1-5 and V is TRBV5-1; 10 positions match TRBD1. The CDR3 length is 14 residues. Trimming took 0 bases from V and 7 from J; bases not matched to a gene: 1. The V gene's germline CDR1 is SGHRS and CDR2 YFSETQ. Together with reference TRBV5-1 and TRBJ1-5, the CDR3 gives the full variable domain: KAGVTQTPRYLIKTRGQQVTLSCSPISGHRSVSWYQQTPGQGLQFLFEYFSETQRNKGNFPGRFSGRQFSNSRSEMNVSTLELGDSALYLCASSLGTGGQPQHFGDGTRLSIL.

The rearrangement links TRBV28 to TRBJ1-5; no firm D call. The germline CDR1 and CDR2 sequences are MDHEN and SYDVKM. The CDR3 is 13 residues long. Trimming pared 7 bases from V and 7 bases from J, leaving 14 bases between. CDR3 loop: CASIPGEGQPQHF. CDR3 DNA sequence: TGTGCCAGCATCCCCGGGGAGGGCCAGCCCCAGCATTTT.

This clone showed up just once. The chain employs TRBV9 and TRBJ2-2; 7 bases map to TRBD2. V was clipped by 3 bases and J by 0 bases; unmatched bases: 5. The germline CDR1 and CDR2 sequences are SGDLS and YYNGEE. CDR3 length: 16 amino acids. This chain's CDR3 is CASSAYGGANTGELFF. DNA for the CDR3: TGTGCCAGCAGCGCGTATGGGGGGGCGAACACCGGGGAGCTGTTTTTT.

This clone was seen just once. The chain recombines TRBV27 with TRBJ1-1; no clear D. Germline CDR1 MNHEY, CDR2 SMNVEV (reference sequence). The ends were cut back, 6 bases at V and 8 bases at J, with 10 bases in the middle. The CDR3 consists of 11 residues. Here the CDR3 DNA reads TGTGCCAGCAGGACGGCGGTAGAAGCTTTCTTT. As protein: CASRTAVEAFF.

This chain joins TRBV19 and TRBJ1-2; D remains ambiguous. The length of the CDR3 is 13 residues. V gave up 6 bases and J gave up 0 bases, with 8 bases separating them. In germline, CDR1 is LNHDA, CDR2 SQIVND (reference sequence). This CDR3 is CASRTGTNYGYTF. In DNA form, the CDR3 reads TGTGCCAGTAGAACCGGGACTAACTATGGCTACACCTTC.

The chain employs TRBV5-1 and TRBJ2-7; the match to TRBD1 covers 7 bases. This CDR3 comprises 14 residues. Germline trimming cut 4 bases from V and 3 bases from J; bases unmatched to any gene: 7. The germline gives CDR1 SGHRS, CDR2 YFSETQ. The CDR3 protein is CASSASGQRYEQYF. The CDR3 DNA follows: TGCGCCAGCAGCGCTTCGGGACAGCGCTACGAGCAGTACTTC.

The CDR3 is CASSVRVEGTEAFF. As DNA, the CDR3 is TGTGCCAGCAGCGTACGGGTCGAAGGCACTGAAGCTTTCTTT. The chain carries TRBV9 and TRBJ1-1; D not certain. Germline lookup yields CDR1 SGDLS and CDR2 YYNGEE. The CDR3 has 14 amino acids. V lost 1 base and J lost 4, with 11 bases in between.

This clone was observed a single time. The chain is built from TRBV7-6 and TRBJ2-7, with 7 bases matching TRBD1. The germline V gene encodes CDR1 SGHVS and CDR2 FNYEAQ. V was clipped by 3 bases and J by 3 bases; unmatched bases: 2. The CDR3 contains 13 residues. The CDR3 nucleotides are TGTGCCAGCAGCTTCGGACAGGACTACGAGCAGTACTTC. This codes for CASSFGQDYEQYF.

This sequence joins TRBV5-4 and TRBJ2-2; TRBD2 agrees at 15 bases. Germline loops: CDR1 SGHNT, CDR2 YYREEE (reference sequence). The J segment lost 3 bases and the V segment lost 4 bases, leaving 4 bases of the junction unmatched. The CDR3 length is 17 residues. CDR3 sequence reads: CASSPGTSGGYTGELFF. CDR3 DNA: TGTGCCAGCAGCCCGGGGACTAGCGGGGGGTACACCGGGGAGCTGTTTTTT.